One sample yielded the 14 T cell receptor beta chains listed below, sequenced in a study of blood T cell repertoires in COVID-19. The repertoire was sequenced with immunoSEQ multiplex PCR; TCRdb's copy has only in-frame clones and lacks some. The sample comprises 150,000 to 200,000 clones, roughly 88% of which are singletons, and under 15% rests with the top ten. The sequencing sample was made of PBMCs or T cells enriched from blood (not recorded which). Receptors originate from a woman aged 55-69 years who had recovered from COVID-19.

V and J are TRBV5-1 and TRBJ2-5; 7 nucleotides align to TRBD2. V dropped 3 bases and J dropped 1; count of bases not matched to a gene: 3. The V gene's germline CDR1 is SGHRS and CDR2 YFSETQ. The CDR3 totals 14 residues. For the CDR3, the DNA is TGCGCCAGCAGCTACGCGGGAGCCCAAGAGACCCAGTACTTC. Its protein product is CASSYAGAQETQYF.

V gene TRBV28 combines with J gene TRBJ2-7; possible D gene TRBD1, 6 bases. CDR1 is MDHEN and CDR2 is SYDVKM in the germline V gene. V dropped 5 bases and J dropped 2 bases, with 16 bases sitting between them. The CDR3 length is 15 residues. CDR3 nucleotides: TGTGCCAGCAGTCTCAGGGGATCGCCCCCCTACGAGCAGTACTTC. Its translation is CASSLRGSPPYEQYF.

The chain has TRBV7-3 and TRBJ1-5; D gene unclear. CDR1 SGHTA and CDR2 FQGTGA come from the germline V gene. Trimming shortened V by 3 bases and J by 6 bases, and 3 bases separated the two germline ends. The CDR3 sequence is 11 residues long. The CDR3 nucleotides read TGTGCCAGCAGCTTCGGTCAGCCCCAGCATTTT. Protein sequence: CASSFGQPQHF.

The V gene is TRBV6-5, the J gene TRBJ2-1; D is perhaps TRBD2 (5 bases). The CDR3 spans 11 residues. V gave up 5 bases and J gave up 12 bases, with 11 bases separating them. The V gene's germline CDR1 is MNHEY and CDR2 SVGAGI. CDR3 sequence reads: CASSLSGVQFF. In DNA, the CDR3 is TGTGCCAGCAGTCTCTCCGGGGTGCAGTTCTTC.

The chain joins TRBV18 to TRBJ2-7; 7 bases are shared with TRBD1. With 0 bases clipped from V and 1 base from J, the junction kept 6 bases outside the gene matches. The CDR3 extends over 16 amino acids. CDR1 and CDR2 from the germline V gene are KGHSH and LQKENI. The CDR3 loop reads CASSPPRTGRSYEQYF. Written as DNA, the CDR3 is TGTGCCAGCTCACCACCGAGGACAGGAAGGTCCTACGAGCAGTACTTC.

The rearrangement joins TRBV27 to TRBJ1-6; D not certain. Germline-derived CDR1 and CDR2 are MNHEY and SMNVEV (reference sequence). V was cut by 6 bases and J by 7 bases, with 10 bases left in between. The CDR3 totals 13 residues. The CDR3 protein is CASRPEPNSPLHF. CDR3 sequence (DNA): TGTGCCAGCAGACCAGAACCCAATTCACCCCTCCACTTT.

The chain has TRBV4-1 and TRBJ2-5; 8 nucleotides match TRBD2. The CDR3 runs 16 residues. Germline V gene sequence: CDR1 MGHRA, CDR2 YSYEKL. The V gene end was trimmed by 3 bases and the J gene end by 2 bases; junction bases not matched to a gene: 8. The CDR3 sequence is CASSQGRGGQQETQYF. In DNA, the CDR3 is TGCGCCAGCAGCCAGGGGCGCGGGGGGCAACAAGAGACCCAGTACTTC.

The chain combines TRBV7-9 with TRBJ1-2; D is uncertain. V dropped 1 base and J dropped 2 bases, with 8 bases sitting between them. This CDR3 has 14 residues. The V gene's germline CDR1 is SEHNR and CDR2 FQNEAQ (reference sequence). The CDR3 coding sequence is TGTGCCAGCAGCTTAGGGGCCAGGAACTATGGCTACACCTTC. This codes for CASSLGARNYGYTF.

CDR3 bases: TGTGCCAGCAGCTTAGCGGGGCAGGGTGAAAAACTGTTTTTT. The encoded protein is CASSLAGQGEKLFF. This chain joins TRBV7-8 and TRBJ1-4; TRBD1 might be the D (5 bases). The CDR3 loop spans 14 amino acids. Trimming cost V 0 bases and J 7 bases, with 9 bases left between them. The germline CDR1 and CDR2 sequences are SGHVS and FQNEAQ.

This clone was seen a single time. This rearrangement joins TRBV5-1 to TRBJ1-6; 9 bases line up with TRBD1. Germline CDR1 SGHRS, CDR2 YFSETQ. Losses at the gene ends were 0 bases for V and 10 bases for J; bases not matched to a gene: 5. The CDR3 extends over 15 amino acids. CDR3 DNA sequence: TGCGCCAGCAGCTTGGAGGGACAGGGAGGATCACCCCTCCACTTT. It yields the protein CASSLEGQGGSPLHF.

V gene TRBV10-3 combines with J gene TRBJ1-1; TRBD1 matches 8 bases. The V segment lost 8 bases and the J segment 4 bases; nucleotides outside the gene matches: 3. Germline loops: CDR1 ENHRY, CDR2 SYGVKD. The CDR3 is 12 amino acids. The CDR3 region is CAIRQGSTEAFF. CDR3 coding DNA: TGTGCCATCCGACAGGGGAGCACTGAAGCTTTCTTT.

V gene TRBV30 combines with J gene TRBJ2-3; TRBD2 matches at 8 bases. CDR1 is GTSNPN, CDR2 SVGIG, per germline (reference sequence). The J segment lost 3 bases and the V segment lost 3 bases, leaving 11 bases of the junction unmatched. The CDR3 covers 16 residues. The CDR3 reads CAWSAPGLGWTDTQYF. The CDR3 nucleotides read TGTGCCTGGAGCGCGCCGGGACTAGGGTGGACAGATACGCAGTATTTT. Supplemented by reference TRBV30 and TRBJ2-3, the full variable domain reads SQTIHQWPATLVQPVGSPLSLECTVEGTSNPNLYWYRQAAGRGLQLLFYSVGIGQISSEVPQNLSASRPQDRQFILSSKKLLLSDSGFYLCAWSAPGLGWTDTQYFGPGTRLTVL.

In nucleotides, the CDR3 is TGCGCCAGCAGTGACCCAGGGGGGAGCTCCTACGAGCAGTACTTC. This codes for CASSDPGGSSYEQYF. The rearrangement links TRBV10-2 to TRBJ2-7, with D perhaps matching TRBD1 (7 bases). Per the germline V gene, CDR1 is WSHSY and CDR2 is SAAADI. The CDR3 length is 15 residues. Between the trimmed V and J ends, which lost 3 bases and 0 bases, there was a span of 12 bases.

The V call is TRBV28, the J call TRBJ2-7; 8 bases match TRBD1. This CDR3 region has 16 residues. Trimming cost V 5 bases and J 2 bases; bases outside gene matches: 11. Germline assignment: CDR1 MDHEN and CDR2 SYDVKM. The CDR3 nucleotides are TGTGCCAGCAGTCCCGGGTCACGGGACAGGCCCTACGAGCAGTACTTC. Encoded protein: CASSPGSRDRPYEQYF. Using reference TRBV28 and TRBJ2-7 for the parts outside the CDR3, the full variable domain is DVKVTQSSRYLVKRTGEKVFLECVQDMDHENMFWYRQDPGLGLRLIYFSYDVKMKEKGDIPEGYSVSREKKERFSLILESASTNQTSMYLCASSPGSRDRPYEQYFGPGTRLTVT.